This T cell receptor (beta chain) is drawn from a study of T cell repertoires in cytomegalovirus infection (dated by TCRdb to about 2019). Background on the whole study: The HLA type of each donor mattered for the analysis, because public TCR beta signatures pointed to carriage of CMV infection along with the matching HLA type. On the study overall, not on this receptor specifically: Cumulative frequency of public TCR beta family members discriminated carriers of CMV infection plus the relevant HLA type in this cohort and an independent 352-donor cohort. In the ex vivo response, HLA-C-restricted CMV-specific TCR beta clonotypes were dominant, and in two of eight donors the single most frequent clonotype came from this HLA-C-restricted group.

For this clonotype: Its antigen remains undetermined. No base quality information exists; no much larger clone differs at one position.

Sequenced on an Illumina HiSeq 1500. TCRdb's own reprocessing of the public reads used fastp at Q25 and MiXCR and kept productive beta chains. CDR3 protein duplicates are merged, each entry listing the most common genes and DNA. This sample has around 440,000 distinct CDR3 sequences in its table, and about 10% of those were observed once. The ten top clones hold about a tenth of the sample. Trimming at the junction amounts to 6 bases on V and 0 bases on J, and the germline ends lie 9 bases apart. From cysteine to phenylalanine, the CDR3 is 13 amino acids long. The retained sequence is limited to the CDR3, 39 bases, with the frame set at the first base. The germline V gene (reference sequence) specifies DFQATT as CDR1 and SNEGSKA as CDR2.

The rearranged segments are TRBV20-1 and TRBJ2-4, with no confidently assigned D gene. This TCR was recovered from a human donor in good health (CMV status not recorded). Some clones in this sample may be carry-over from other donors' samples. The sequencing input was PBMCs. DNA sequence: TGCAGTGCATCAGAACTAGCCAAAAACATTCAGTACTTC. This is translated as CSASELAKNIQYF.